The rows below give T cell receptor beta chains drawn from one sample of a study of T cell changes during pregnancy in multiple sclerosis. Sequencing was performed with immunoSEQ multiplex PCR; in TCRdb, only in-frame clones are kept and a portion is missing. The table records some 85,000 clones, about 93% of them present only once. Sample: peripheral blood, taken in the third trimester of pregnancy. The receptors come from a female donor with multiple sclerosis, enrolled in a pregnancy study. The CDR3 runs from the conserved cysteine through the conserved F or W. Each record gives: V gene, CDR3 protein.

v_gene: TRBV30; CDR3aa: CAWSGETSGRNSYNEQFF
v_gene: TRBV4-3; CDR3aa: CASSQTAGVVGGYTF
v_gene: TRBV4-3; CDR3aa: CASSRSGRVDYEQYF
v_gene: TRBV19; CDR3aa: CASSPDLTGASEAFF
v_gene: TRBV18; CDR3aa: CASSPTTLNTEAFF
v_gene: TRBV5-6; CDR3aa: CASSLNRGLNGYTF
v_gene: TRBV6-5; CDR3aa: CASSATGPANYGYTF
v_gene: TRBV5-1; CDR3aa: CASSNGQGVFHEQYF
v_gene: TRBV19; CDR3aa: CASSIQSTGYGYTF
v_gene: TRBV7-2; CDR3aa: CASSLGRDRVYEQYF
v_gene: TRBV10-3; CDR3aa: CAGERELTNEQFF
v_gene: TRBV6-6; CDR3aa: CASSLGGGVYEQYF
v_gene: TRBV5-1; CDR3aa: CASSLGWTSTDTQYF
v_gene: TRBV5-1; CDR3aa: CASSLEGRENEKLFF
v_gene: TRBV7-2; CDR3aa: CASSLDGLPGDGYTF
v_gene: TRBV15; CDR3aa: CATSIPTRGQASYEQYF
v_gene: TRBV7-9; CDR3aa: CASSPPSSGELFF
v_gene: TRBV7-6; CDR3aa: CASSPGPGRSGNTIYF
v_gene: TRBV7-9; CDR3aa: CASSPPSGKEGNEQFF
v_gene: TRBV6-4; CDR3aa: CASSADSNLNEQFF
v_gene: TRBV10-1; CDR3aa: CASSELVGTGGQETQYF
v_gene: TRBV9; CDR3aa: CASSPGLAGTRYEQYF
v_gene: TRBV4-1; CDR3aa: CASSQVVSHEQFF
v_gene: TRBV2; CDR3aa: CASGKLASKETQYF
v_gene: TRBV29-1; CDR3aa: CSVDPFRVGYTF
v_gene: TRBV9; CDR3aa: CASSRAAMIYEQYF
v_gene: TRBV30; CDR3aa: CAWRTGVHEQYF
v_gene: TRBV30; CDR3aa: CAWSSSGRVAGELFF
v_gene: TRBV11-2; CDR3aa: CASSFWAGALRDTQYF
v_gene: TRBV29-1; CDR3aa: CSVGHTTGELFF
v_gene: TRBV4-1; CDR3aa: CASSQVEDSKNIQYF
v_gene: TRBV7-8; CDR3aa: CASSVFTGSEQYF
v_gene: TRBV9; CDR3aa: CASSVGEGGVEPQHF
v_gene: TRBV28; CDR3aa: CASRLGQEAFF
v_gene: TRBV5-1; CDR3aa: CASSLGVAGDPGELFF
v_gene: TRBV10-3; CDR3aa: CAISAQGPEAFF
v_gene: TRBV7-8; CDR3aa: CASSLAHWAGTGGPETQYF
v_gene: TRBV11-2; CDR3aa: CASSWTSGNYEQFF
v_gene: TRBV2; CDR3aa: CASKLAGGADTQYF
v_gene: TRBV4-1; CDR3aa: CASSYSGPDLSNGYTF
v_gene: TRBV30; CDR3aa: CAWSPTGGAQETQYF
v_gene: TRBV7-2; CDR3aa: CASSSRTGTEAFF
v_gene: TRBV5-5; CDR3aa: CASSPVAGGVGNEQFF
v_gene: TRBV29-1; CDR3aa: CSAVTGGRELFF
v_gene: TRBV28; CDR3aa: CASTSGGTEAFF
v_gene: TRBV6-1; CDR3aa: CASSGQRVNYGYTF
v_gene: TRBV6-4; CDR3aa: CASSDSTGGGDDEQFF
v_gene: TRBV6-5; CDR3aa: CASSYGGASTDTQYF
v_gene: TRBV18; CDR3aa: CASSRNFRQGGNTEAFF
v_gene: TRBV27; CDR3aa: CASSFGRTSTDTQYF
v_gene: TRBV29-1; CDR3aa: CSVEDGTSTYEQYF
v_gene: TRBV4-1; CDR3aa: CASSRLAGVSYNEQFF
v_gene: TRBV5-1; CDR3aa: CASSLLGGGNTEAFF
v_gene: TRBV5-8; CDR3aa: CASSSDSSGNTIYF
v_gene: TRBV6-5; CDR3aa: CASSYSSTSGRSEQFF
v_gene: TRBV10-1; CDR3aa: CASRRPGQGLLKTQYF
v_gene: TRBV18; CDR3aa: CASSPPFRGRGSTNEKLFF